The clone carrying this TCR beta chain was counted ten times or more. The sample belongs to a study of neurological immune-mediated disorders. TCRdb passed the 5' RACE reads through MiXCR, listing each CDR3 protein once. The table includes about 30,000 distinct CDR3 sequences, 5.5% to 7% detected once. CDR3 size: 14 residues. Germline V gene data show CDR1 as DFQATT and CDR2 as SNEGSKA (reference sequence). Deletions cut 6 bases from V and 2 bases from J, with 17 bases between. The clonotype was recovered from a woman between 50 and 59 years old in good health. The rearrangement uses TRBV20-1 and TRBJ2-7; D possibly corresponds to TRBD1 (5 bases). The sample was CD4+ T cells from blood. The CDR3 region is CSARSIGAAYEQYF. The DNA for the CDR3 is TGCAGTGCCAGATCTATAGGGGCGGCCTACGAGCAGTACTTC.